The clone carrying this TCR beta chain has just one count. What it binds is unknown. The data were taken from a study of cytomegalovirus exposure and HLA in healthy donors. V shed 2 bases and J shed 5 bases, with 9 bases lying between them. This CDR3 has 14 amino acids. In germline, CDR1 is MNHEY, CDR2 SVGAGI. Vbeta (60) and Jbeta (13) primers were used in the PCR. Produced via immunoSEQ multiplex PCR; TCRdb's table is partial and in-frame only. The data hold fewer than 150,000 clones, with roughly 80% observed a single time. Study-wide points: TCR association rates varied by HLA locus in a later analysis, with DRB1 highest and HLA-C lowest. A few CMV-associated chains proved CMV antigen-specific in vitro. V- and J-gene trimming in TCR beta was tied to a missense DCLRE1C variant by an analysis performed later. Later analysis indicated greater clonal expansion among HLA-associated TCR beta chains than among equally common other chains.

V is TRBV6-5 and J is TRBJ1-4; D is unclear. What was sequenced was PBMCs. This clonotype originated in a male donor in good health and CMV-seronegative. CDR3 residues: CASSYARSNEKLFF. The CDR3 DNA follows: TGTGCCAGCAGTTACGCCAGGTCCAATGAAAAACTGTTTTTT.